The 4 T cell receptor beta chains reported below all come from one sample, sequenced in a study of T cells in Graves' hyperthyroidism and ophthalmopathy. RNA transcripts gave rise to amplified TCR beta CDR3 regions. When the TCR CDR3 underwent first-round RT-PCR, the HTBI primer set was used. TCRdb re-called the multiplex PCR reads with MiXCR, one entry per CDR3 protein. The data contain about 510,000 distinct CDR3 sequences, around 15% of them seen just once; the ten biggest clones take up about 15%. Source material: blood. These TCRs come from a woman between 40 and 55 years old with Graves' hyperthyroidism.

This clonotype was observed a few times. The gene calls are TRBV15 and TRBJ2-2, with unresolved D. This CDR3 has 14 amino acids. Trimming shortened V by 3 bases and J by 3 bases, and 8 bases separated the two germline ends. The germline V gene encodes CDR1 LNHNV and CDR2 YYDKDF (reference sequence). The CDR3, as DNA: TGTGCCACCAGCAGGCGGACGGACACCGGGGAGCTGTTTTTT. It is translated as CATSRRTDTGELFF.

The CDR3 nucleotides are TGCGCCAGCAGCCATCTGGGTGGGGGGACAGAGCAAGGCGAGCAGTACTTC. Protein sequence: CASSHLGGGTEQGEQYF. The chain couples TRBV4-1 to TRBJ2-7; D perhaps matches TRBD1 (7 bases). CDR3 length: 17 residues. Germline V CDR1 and CDR2: MGHRA, YSYEKL. The germline V and J ends were trimmed by 3 bases and 6 bases, with 24 bases remaining between them.

This clonotype has at least ten counts. CDR3 nucleotide sequence: TGTGCCAGCAGTAAACAAGCGGTTCTTAGCACAGATACGCAGTATTTT. Its translation: CASSKQAVLSTDTQYF. This chain uses TRBV12-3 or TRBV12-4 with TRBJ2-3; D possibly corresponds to TRBD2 (5 bases). The CDR3 covers 16 residues. V was clipped by 5 bases and J by 0 bases, with 15 bases between them.

This clonotype was observed a few times. This rearrangement joins TRBV19 to TRBJ1-5, with 9 bases lining up with TRBD1. There are 16 residues in the CDR3. V shed 4 bases and J 6 bases; nucleotides not matched to a gene: 10. Germline V lookup: CDR1 LNHDA, CDR2 SQIVND (reference sequence). The CDR3 nucleotides are TGTGCCAGTAGTACCCCGGGACAGGGTAGAATTCAGCCCCAGCATTTT. Translating it yields CASSTPGQGRIQPQHF.